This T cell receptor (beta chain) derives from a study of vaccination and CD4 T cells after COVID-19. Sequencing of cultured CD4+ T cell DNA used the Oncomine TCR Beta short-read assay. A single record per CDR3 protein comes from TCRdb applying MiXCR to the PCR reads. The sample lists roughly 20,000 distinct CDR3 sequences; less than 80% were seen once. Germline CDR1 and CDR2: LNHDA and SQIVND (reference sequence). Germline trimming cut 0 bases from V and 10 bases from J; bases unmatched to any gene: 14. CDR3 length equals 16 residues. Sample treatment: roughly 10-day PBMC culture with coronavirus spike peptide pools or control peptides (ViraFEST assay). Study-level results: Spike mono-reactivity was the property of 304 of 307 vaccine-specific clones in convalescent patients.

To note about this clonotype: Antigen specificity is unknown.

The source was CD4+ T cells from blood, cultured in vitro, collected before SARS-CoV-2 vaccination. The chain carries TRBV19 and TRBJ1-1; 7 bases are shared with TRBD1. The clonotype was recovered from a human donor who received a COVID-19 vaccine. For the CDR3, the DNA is TGTGCCAGTAGTATAGACCCGTTTGGGGAGGGGGCGTCAGCTTTCTTT. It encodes CASSIDPFGEGASAFF.